Listed below are T cell receptor beta chains from one sample, sequenced in a study of patients and donors after allogeneic stem cell transplantation. TCRdb re-called the RT-PCR reads with MiXCR, one entry per CDR3 protein. Here the sample spans about 230,000 distinct CDR3 sequences, 13% to 15% being singletons. The sequencing input was blood, either unsorted or a sorted T cell fraction (not recorded which). Receptors originate from a human donor who was either an allogeneic HSCT recipient or a stem cell or donor lymphocyte infusion donor (not recorded which). It is not recorded whose cells these are; they may come from a transplant donor. The CDR3 runs from the conserved cysteine through the conserved F or W. A D gene is named only where the DNA matches it firmly. The size of a clone is reported for some rows only, either as once, few or many, or as a class for expanded clones.

v_call: TRBV15; d_call: .; j_call: TRBJ2-5; clone_size: .; cdr3_aa: CATSSRTVLKETQYF; cdr3_nt: TGTGCCACCAGCAGCAGGACAGTCCTAAAAGAGACCCAGTACTTC
v_call: TRBV7-6; d_call: .; j_call: TRBJ1-4; clone_size: .; cdr3_aa: CASSLAPGDEKLFF; cdr3_nt: TGTGCCAGCAGCTTAGCGCCGGGCGATGAAAAACTGTTTTTT
v_call: TRBV7-8; d_call: TRBD1; j_call: TRBJ1-6; clone_size: .; cdr3_aa: CASSSRTGPSPLHF; cdr3_nt: TGTGCCAGCAGCTCCAGGACAGGGCCTTCACCCCTCCACTTT
v_call: TRBV5-1; d_call: .; j_call: TRBJ2-1; clone_size: few; cdr3_aa: CASSFQGRTYNEQFF; cdr3_nt: TGCGCCAGCAGCTTTCAGGGCAGGACCTACAATGAGCAGTTCTTC
v_call: TRBV7-8; d_call: .; j_call: TRBJ1-2; clone_size: many; cdr3_aa: CASTPGGEAYGYTF; cdr3_nt: TGTGCCAGCACCCCGGGAGGGGAGGCCTATGGCTACACCTTC
v_call: TRBV11-2; d_call: TRBD2; j_call: TRBJ2-1; clone_size: few; cdr3_aa: CASSLDTLAGPYNEQFF; cdr3_nt: TGTGCCAGCAGCTTAGATACCTTAGCGGGGCCCTACAATGAGCAGTTCTTC
v_call: TRBV3-1; d_call: .; j_call: TRBJ2-3; clone_size: .; cdr3_aa: CASSQPGFPSTDTQYF; cdr3_nt: TGTGCCAGCAGCCAACCCGGATTCCCTAGCACAGATACGCAGTATTTT
v_call: TRBV6-1; d_call: TRBD2; j_call: TRBJ2-7; clone_size: many; cdr3_aa: CASSTSGTSGRATSYEQYF; cdr3_nt: TGTGCCAGCAGTACCTCCGGGACTAGCGGGAGGGCCACTTCCTACGAGCAGTACTTC
v_call: TRBV16; d_call: .; j_call: TRBJ2-1; clone_size: few; cdr3_aa: CASSQRTSGPSPYNEQFF; cdr3_nt: TGTGCCAGCAGCCAAAGGACTTCAGGCCCGAGCCCCTACAATGAGCAGTTCTTC
v_call: TRBV13; d_call: .; j_call: TRBJ1-1; clone_size: few; cdr3_aa: CASSIPLGHGDAFF; cdr3_nt: TGTGCCAGCAGCATCCCCCTAGGACACGGGGACGCTTTCTTT
v_call: TRBV20-1; d_call: .; j_call: TRBJ2-1; clone_size: few; cdr3_aa: CSASGGNEQFF; cdr3_nt: TGCAGTGCTAGCGGCGGAAATGAGCAGTTCTTC
v_call: TRBV5-1; d_call: .; j_call: TRBJ2-5; clone_size: .; cdr3_aa: CASSGGRTLRETQYF; cdr3_nt: TGCGCCAGCAGCGGGGGACGGACCCTTCGCGAGACCCAGTACTTC
v_call: TRBV7-2; d_call: .; j_call: TRBJ1-2; clone_size: .; cdr3_aa: CASSRQADGSYGYTF; cdr3_nt: TGTGCCAGCAGCCGGCAGGCGGACGGCTCCTATGGCTACACCTTC
v_call: TRBV5-1; d_call: TRBD2; j_call: TRBJ2-3; clone_size: many; cdr3_aa: CASRGGPSTDTQYF; cdr3_nt: TGCGCCTCGCGGGGGGGCCCTAGCACAGATACGCAGTATTTT
v_call: TRBV10-3; d_call: TRBD2; j_call: TRBJ2-1; clone_size: once; cdr3_aa: CAISEAGQQRGGRHEQFF; cdr3_nt: TGTGCCATCAGTGAGGCGGGCCAGCAGCGGGGGGGCCGGCATGAGCAGTTCTTC
v_call: TRBV20-1; d_call: TRBD1; j_call: TRBJ1-2; clone_size: .; cdr3_aa: CSARDGTGSNYGYTF; cdr3_nt: TGCAGTGCTAGAGACGGGACAGGGTCTAACTATGGCTACACCTTC
v_call: TRBV5-6; d_call: TRBD1; j_call: TRBJ1-2; clone_size: .; cdr3_aa: CASSPGTGAITNYGYTF; cdr3_nt: TGTGCCAGCAGCCCAGGGACAGGGGCTATAACTAACTATGGCTACACCTTC
v_call: TRBV6-1; d_call: .; j_call: TRBJ1-4; clone_size: few; cdr3_aa: CASSPPPRVTNEKLFF; cdr3_nt: TGTGCCAGCAGTCCCCCTCCCAGGGTAACTAATGAAAAACTGTTTTTT
v_call: TRBV3-1; d_call: .; j_call: TRBJ2-5; clone_size: .; cdr3_aa: CASSQLGGETQYF; cdr3_nt: TGTGCCAGCAGCCAACTAGGGGGGGAGACCCAGTACTTC
v_call: TRBV4-2; d_call: .; j_call: TRBJ1-4; clone_size: many; cdr3_aa: CASSQDGRGAATNEKLFF; cdr3_nt: TGTGCCAGCAGCCAAGACGGCCGGGGGGCCGCAACTAATGAAAAACTGTTTTTT
v_call: TRBV5-5; d_call: TRBD2; j_call: TRBJ2-5; clone_size: many; cdr3_aa: CASGRDYFQETQYF; cdr3_nt: TGTGCCAGTGGCCGGGACTACTTTCAAGAGACCCAGTACTTC
v_call: TRBV3-1; d_call: .; j_call: TRBJ2-1; clone_size: many; cdr3_aa: CASSQARYEQFF; cdr3_nt: TGTGCCAGCAGCCAAGCGCGATATGAGCAGTTCTTC
v_call: TRBV5-1; d_call: .; j_call: TRBJ1-6; clone_size: few; cdr3_aa: CASSLTTGITSPLHF; cdr3_nt: TGCGCCAGCAGCTTAACCACGGGGATCACTTCACCCCTCCACTTT
v_call: TRBV5-1; d_call: TRBD2; j_call: TRBJ2-7; clone_size: few; cdr3_aa: CASSSGLAGEEQYF; cdr3_nt: TGCGCCAGCAGCTCGGGACTAGCGGGAGAAGAGCAGTACTTC
v_call: TRBV7-3; d_call: TRBD1; j_call: TRBJ2-1; clone_size: once; cdr3_aa: CASSVRQGANEQFF; cdr3_nt: TGTGCCAGCAGCGTCAGACAGGGGGCCAATGAGCAGTTCTTC
v_call: TRBV10-3; d_call: .; j_call: TRBJ1-6; clone_size: few; cdr3_aa: CAISEGDWTYNSPLHF; cdr3_nt: TGTGCCATCAGTGAGGGGGACTGGACCTATAATTCACCCCTCCACTTT
v_call: TRBV5-4; d_call: TRBD2; j_call: TRBJ2-1; clone_size: .; cdr3_aa: CASSSQRLAGGKNEQFF; cdr3_nt: TGTGCCAGCAGCTCTCAACGACTAGCGGGGGGCAAAAATGAGCAGTTCTTC
v_call: TRBV20-1; d_call: TRBD2; j_call: TRBJ2-3; clone_size: few; cdr3_aa: CSASGGGGTDTQYF; cdr3_nt: TGCAGTGCTAGTGGCGGGGGAGGCACAGATACGCAGTATTTT
v_call: TRBV15; d_call: .; j_call: TRBJ2-7; clone_size: few; cdr3_aa: CATSRDYQLNEQYF; cdr3_nt: TGTGCCACCAGCAGAGATTACCAGCTCAACGAGCAGTACTTC
v_call: TRBV20-1; d_call: TRBD2; j_call: TRBJ2-1; clone_size: few; cdr3_aa: CSASLGFSGGSSYNEQFF; cdr3_nt: TGCAGTGCTAGTCTGGGCTTCAGCGGGGGGAGCTCCTACAATGAGCAGTTCTTC
v_call: TRBV5-1; d_call: .; j_call: TRBJ2-7; clone_size: many; cdr3_aa: CASSLSGYEQYF; cdr3_nt: TGCGCCAGCAGCTTGTCGGGTTACGAGCAGTACTTC
v_call: TRBV19; d_call: TRBD1; j_call: TRBJ2-6; clone_size: few; cdr3_aa: CASSVGTAAGANVLTF; cdr3_nt: TGTGCCAGTAGTGTGGGGACAGCGGCTGGGGCCAACGTCCTGACTTTC
v_call: TRBV20-1; d_call: TRBD1; j_call: TRBJ1-2; clone_size: few; cdr3_aa: CSARDFGTDYGYTF; cdr3_nt: TGCAGTGCTAGAGATTTCGGGACAGACTATGGCTACACCTTC
v_call: TRBV30; d_call: .; j_call: TRBJ2-6; clone_size: few; cdr3_aa: CAWSVHNSGANVLTF; cdr3_nt: TGTGCCTGGAGTGTGCACAACTCTGGGGCCAACGTCCTGACTTTC
v_call: TRBV24-1; d_call: TRBD1; j_call: TRBJ2-7; clone_size: many; cdr3_aa: CATSDASGGYEQYF; cdr3_nt: TGTGCCACCAGTGACGCCTCAGGGGGCTACGAGCAGTACTTC
v_call: TRBV23-1; d_call: .; j_call: TRBJ1-5; clone_size: few; cdr3_aa: CASSHSVRDYSNQPQHF; cdr3_nt: TGCGCCAGCAGTCATTCTGTCAGGGACTATAGCAATCAGCCCCAGCATTTT
v_call: TRBV30; d_call: .; j_call: TRBJ1-5; clone_size: .; cdr3_aa: CAWSGQVNQPQHF; cdr3_nt: TGTGCCTGGAGTGGACAGGTAAATCAGCCCCAGCATTTT
v_call: TRBV20-1; d_call: TRBD2; j_call: TRBJ2-3; clone_size: .; cdr3_aa: CSAKGLAGRTDTQYF; cdr3_nt: TGCAGTGCTAAAGGACTAGCGGGACGCACAGATACGCAGTATTTT
v_call: TRBV21-1; d_call: .; j_call: TRBJ1-4; clone_size: few; cdr3_aa: CASSKEGSRSNEKLFF; cdr3_nt: TGTGCCAGCAGCAAAGAAGGAAGCAGAAGTAATGAAAAACTGTTTTTT
v_call: TRBV14; d_call: .; j_call: TRBJ2-6; clone_size: few; cdr3_aa: CASSRFRGGSSGANVLTF; cdr3_nt: TGTGCCAGCAGCCGGTTTAGAGGGGGAAGTTCTGGGGCCAACGTCCTGACTTTC
v_call: TRBV7-9; d_call: .; j_call: TRBJ1-4; clone_size: many; cdr3_aa: CASSRTQGIYEKLFF; cdr3_nt: TGTGCCAGCAGCCGCACACAGGGTATTTATGAAAAACTGTTTTTT
v_call: TRBV12-3/TRBV12-4; d_call: TRBD1; j_call: TRBJ1-5; clone_size: few; cdr3_aa: CASSPTGGSQPQHF; cdr3_nt: TGTGCCAGCAGCCCTACAGGGGGGAGTCAGCCCCAGCATTTT
v_call: TRBV24-1; d_call: TRBD1; j_call: TRBJ2-1; clone_size: .; cdr3_aa: CATSDPPGQGRYNEQFF; cdr3_nt: TGTGCCACCAGTGATCCCCCCGGACAGGGAAGATACAATGAGCAGTTCTTC
v_call: TRBV6-1; d_call: TRBD1; j_call: TRBJ1-2; clone_size: .; cdr3_aa: CASSTTGGVNYGYTF; cdr3_nt: TGTGCCAGCAGTACAACAGGGGGGGTAAACTATGGCTACACCTTC
v_call: TRBV12-3/TRBV12-4; d_call: .; j_call: TRBJ1-1; clone_size: few; cdr3_aa: CASSLSAGVLYTEAFF; cdr3_nt: TGTGCCAGCTCATTATCCGCGGGGGTTTTGTACACTGAAGCTTTCTTT
v_call: TRBV11-2; d_call: TRBD1; j_call: TRBJ1-1; clone_size: many; cdr3_aa: CASSHRDRGHFGTEAFF; cdr3_nt: TGTGCCAGCAGCCACCGGGACAGGGGGCATTTTGGCACTGAAGCTTTCTTT
v_call: TRBV4-1; d_call: .; j_call: TRBJ2-7; clone_size: few; cdr3_aa: CASSQRDSRYEQYF; cdr3_nt: TGCGCCAGCAGCCAACGTGACAGCCGCTACGAGCAGTACTTC
v_call: TRBV14; d_call: TRBD2; j_call: TRBJ2-1; clone_size: .; cdr3_aa: CASSRLLAGDNEQFF; cdr3_nt: TGTGCCAGCAGCCGCCTTCTAGCGGGAGACAATGAGCAGTTCTTC
v_call: TRBV12-3/TRBV12-4; d_call: TRBD1; j_call: TRBJ1-2; clone_size: many; cdr3_aa: CASSFSVTGRYGYTF; cdr3_nt: TGTGCCAGCAGTTTTTCAGTGACAGGGAGGTATGGCTACACCTTC
v_call: TRBV6-5; d_call: .; j_call: TRBJ2-3; clone_size: .; cdr3_aa: CASSYEGSSTDTQYF; cdr3_nt: TGTGCCAGCAGTTACGAAGGCAGTTCCACAGATACGCAGTATTTT
v_call: TRBV30; d_call: .; j_call: TRBJ1-3; clone_size: few; cdr3_aa: CAGTLGGNTIYF; cdr3_nt: TGTGCCGGGACCCTAGGAGGAAACACCATATATTTT
v_call: TRBV3-1; d_call: TRBD1; j_call: TRBJ1-1; clone_size: few; cdr3_aa: CASSHRDRVGTEAFF; cdr3_nt: TGTGCCAGCAGCCACCGAGACAGGGTAGGGACTGAAGCTTTCTTT
v_call: TRBV6-1; d_call: TRBD1; j_call: TRBJ1-4; clone_size: many; cdr3_aa: CASSRDRVLEKLFF; cdr3_nt: TGTGCCAGCAGTCGCGACAGGGTCCTGGAAAAACTGTTTTTT
v_call: TRBV11-3; d_call: .; j_call: TRBJ2-1; clone_size: .; cdr3_aa: CASSLDTENEQFF; cdr3_nt: TGTGCCAGCAGCTTAGATACGGAGAATGAGCAGTTCTTC
v_call: TRBV3-1; d_call: .; j_call: TRBJ2-7; clone_size: many; cdr3_aa: CASSPRRGARYEQYF; cdr3_nt: TGTGCCAGCAGCCCGCGACGGGGAGCAAGGTACGAGCAGTACTTC
v_call: TRBV5-1; d_call: .; j_call: TRBJ2-7; clone_size: few; cdr3_aa: CASSRGSGGSYEQYF; cdr3_nt: TGCGCCAGCAGCCGGGGGAGTGGGGGCTCCTACGAGCAGTACTTC
v_call: TRBV20-1; d_call: TRBD2; j_call: TRBJ2-7; clone_size: .; cdr3_aa: CSARDIGLAGGSSYEQYF; cdr3_nt: TGCAGTGCTAGAGATATAGGGCTAGCGGGAGGGAGCTCCTACGAGCAGTACTTC
v_call: TRBV25-1; d_call: .; j_call: TRBJ1-2; clone_size: few; cdr3_aa: CASRDNVRAGGYTF; cdr3_nt: TGTGCCAGCAGAGATAATGTCAGGGCTGGAGGCTACACCTTC
v_call: TRBV5-1; d_call: .; j_call: TRBJ2-7; clone_size: many; cdr3_aa: CASSRVRGTYEQYF; cdr3_nt: TGCGCCAGCAGCCGTGTCCGGGGAACCTACGAGCAGTACTTC